This T cell receptor (beta chain) was captured by sequencing in a study of technical replicates of blood from a few donors. The CDR3 spans 12 residues. The germline V and J ends were trimmed by 3 bases and 3 bases, with 5 bases remaining between them. Germline CDR1 SGHVS, CDR2 FQNEAQ. The data were produced by immunoSEQ multiplex PCR, yet TCRdb's version contains in-frame clones alone and is incomplete. The sample consists of roughly 100,000 clones, roughly 95% of them appearing once. This TCR came from a human donor in good health. The chain joins TRBV7-8 to TRBJ1-1, with D uncertain. The source material was T cells isolated from PBMCs. The CDR3 region is CASSFSDTEAFF. CDR3 nucleotides: TGTGCCAGCAGCTTCTCCGACACTGAAGCTTTCTTT.